The table lists the clone carrying this T cell receptor beta chain with a few counts. Its antigen is currently unknown. The sample originates from a study of beta chain features in type 1 diabetes. Findings of the study overall: Whether HLA type influences TCRB rearrangement remained unresolved here. Moderate yet significant TCRB CDR3 shortening was seen in Type 1 diabetes patients in all four CD4+ subsets. Naive, central memory and regulatory TCRB repertoires appeared more similar among patients than healthy donors.

The authors took one heparinised blood draw, averaging about 116 mL, from each donor. V lost 5 bases and J lost 2, with 13 bases in between. The germline gives CDR1 PRHDT, CDR2 FYEKMQ (reference sequence). The CDR3 has 14 residues. Since all of the isolated RNA was reverse transcribed, expressed TCRB transcripts were what got sequenced. Data came from immunoSEQ multiplex PCR; TCRdb stores just in-frame clones and leaves some out. Among some 370,000 clones, 9.6% were seen once, and the ten largest hold about 0.6%. This sequence was found in a man aged 30 to 39 with type 1 diabetes. The chain employs TRBV13 and TRBJ2-7; D not certain. The specimen sequenced was central memory CD4+ T cells from blood. In DNA form, the CDR3 reads TGTGCCAGCAGCCACTCGCAGTTTACCTACGAGCAGTACTTC. The encoded protein is CASSHSQFTYEQYF.